The 17 T cell receptor beta chains below all came from one sample that was sequenced in a study of cytomegalovirus exposure and HLA in healthy donors. Clones were read by immunoSEQ multiplex PCR, and TCRdb kept only the in-frame ones, dropping some. The sample carries over 110,000 clones, about 88% recorded once. The sample consisted of PBMCs. The receptors shown here come from a man between 18 and 35 years old in good health and CMV-seropositive.

V gene TRBV5-1 combines with J gene TRBJ1-1; 7 bases agree with TRBD1. V lost 4 bases to trimming and J lost 2 bases; unmatched junction nucleotides: 5. The CDR3 contains 14 residues. Germline-derived CDR1 and CDR2 are SGHRS and YFSETQ. CDR3 sequence: CASSLDRPNTEAFF. For the CDR3, the DNA is TGCGCCAGCAGCCTGGACAGGCCCAACACTGAAGCTTTCTTT.

The V gene is TRBV27, the J gene TRBJ1-4; the match to TRBD1 covers 9 bases. The CDR3 runs to 16 residues. J gave up 8 bases and V 5 bases, and 12 bases lay outside the gene matches. Germline V CDR1 and CDR2: MNHEY, SMNVEV (reference sequence). DNA of the CDR3: TGTGCCAGCAGTCCCCTATACAGGGGGCGGCGGGAAAAACTGTTTTTT. It is translated as CASSPLYRGRREKLFF.

This clone was seen many times. The rearrangement joins TRBV29-1 to TRBJ1-2, with 7 bases identical to TRBD1. The germline V gene has CDR1 SQVTM and CDR2 ANQGSEA. The length of the CDR3 is 14 residues. V lost 3 bases to trimming and J lost 4 bases; unmatched junction nucleotides: 8. In DNA, the CDR3 is TGCAGCGTTGACGGGGACAGTAGAAGCTATGGCTACACCTTC. It codes for CSVDGDSRSYGYTF.

This clone turned up a few times. The chain has TRBV10-2 and TRBJ1-2; D gene ambiguous. Trimming removed 4 bases at V and 3 bases at J, with 9 bases between. The CDR3 is 13 residues long. Germline CDR1 reads WSHSY; CDR2 reads SAAADI. CDR3: CASSVSGYYGYTF. CDR3 bases: TGCGCCAGCAGTGTGTCCGGGTACTATGGCTACACCTTC.

The chain combines TRBV9 with TRBJ2-3, with TRBD1 matching 10 bases. The germline V gene encodes CDR1 SGDLS and CDR2 YYNGEE. Trimming at V came to 2 bases and at J to 3 bases, leaving 9 bases not matched to a gene. The CDR3 loop spans 17 amino acids. The CDR3 nucleotides read TGTGCCAGCAGCGTTGGGACAGGGGACCTTTGGACAGATACGCAGTATTTT. Translated: CASSVGTGDLWTDTQYF. The entire variable domain, with the rest obtained from reference TRBV9 and TRBJ2-3, is as follows: DSGVTQTPKHLITATGQRVTLRCSPRSGDLSVYWYQQSLDQGLQFLIQYYNGEERAKGNILERFSAQQFPDLHSELNLSSLELGDSALYFCASSVGTGDLWTDTQYFGPGTRLTVL.

Ten or more counts support this clone. The rearrangement joins TRBV5-1 to TRBJ2-7, with a possible D match to TRBD2 (5 bases). Trimming pared 5 bases from V and 2 bases from J, leaving 14 bases between. The CDR3 sequence is 14 residues long. Germline loops: CDR1 SGHRS, CDR2 YFSETQ. CDR3 DNA sequence: TGCGCCAGCAGTAAGAGGGCGGATACCTACGAGCAGTACTTC. Protein product: CASSKRADTYEQYF.

The genes are TRBV9 and TRBJ2-1; 8 bases line up with TRBD2. This CDR3 spans 14 amino acids. Germline V gives CDR1 SGDLS, CDR2 YYNGEE. The V and J ends lost 0 bases and 9 bases, in that order; junction bases with no gene match: 5. CDR3 DNA: TGTGCCAGCAGCGTAGAGATAGCGGGATTTGAGCAGTTCTTC. Residues: CASSVEIAGFEQFF. The variable domain in full, with the rest retrieved from reference TRBV9 and TRBJ2-1, is DSGVTQTPKHLITATGQRVTLRCSPRSGDLSVYWYQQSLDQGLQFLIQYYNGEERAKGNILERFSAQQFPDLHSELNLSSLELGDSALYFCASSVEIAGFEQFFGPGTRLTVL.

CDR3 sequence: CASSQDWDRGYEQYF. The CDR3 coding sequence is TGTGCCAGCAGCCAAGATTGGGACAGGGGTTACGAGCAGTACTTC. V and J are TRBV4-2 and TRBJ2-7; 10 bases agree with TRBD1. CDR3 length: 15 amino acids. Unmatched junction bases numbered 3, after V lost 0 bases and J lost 4 bases. Germline CDR1 LGHNA, CDR2 YNFKEQ.

The chain has TRBV15 and TRBJ1-6; D gene uncertain. This CDR3 has 16 residues. The germline V gene encodes CDR1 LNHNV and CDR2 YYDKDF (reference sequence). Trimming pared 3 bases from V and 4 bases from J, leaving 13 bases between. The CDR3 DNA reads TGTGCCACCAGCAGCAACCGGAGGAGTTATAATTCACCCCTCCACTTT. Translated, it gives CATSSNRRSYNSPLHF.

J is TRBJ2-5 and V is TRBV6-5; D not certain. Germline V gives CDR1 MNHEY, CDR2 SVGAGI. V lost 2 bases, J lost 2 bases, and 6 bases lay in between. The CDR3 totals 13 residues. The DNA for the CDR3 is TGTGCCAGCAGTTACGGAGTTCAAGAGACCCAGTACTTC. It codes for CASSYGVQETQYF.

The V gene is TRBV6-1, the J gene TRBJ2-1; D not resolved. The CDR3 is made up of 11 amino acids. The V end was cut by 3 bases, the J end by 8 bases, with 5 bases between. The germline CDR1 and CDR2 sequences are MNHNS and SASEGT. The CDR3 region has the DNA TGTGCCAGCAGTGATTCTCATGAGCAGTTCTTC. The encoded protein is CASSDSHEQFF.

The J gene is TRBJ2-1, the V gene TRBV28; 7 nucleotides agree with TRBD1. Trimming at V came to 6 bases and at J to 7 bases, leaving 12 bases not matched to a gene. The length of the CDR3 is 15 residues. Germline loops: CDR1 MDHEN, CDR2 SYDVKM. The DNA of the CDR3 is TGTGCCAGCAGCTATACAGGGGTTGAACAGAATGAGCAGTTCTTC. Protein product: CASSYTGVEQNEQFF.

The genes are TRBV19 and TRBJ2-7; tentatively, D is TRBD1 (5 bases). Trimming shortened V by 3 bases and J by 6 bases, and 18 bases separated the two germline ends. The CDR3 runs 15 residues. The germline gives CDR1 LNHDA, CDR2 SQIVND (reference sequence). The CDR3 here is CASSIRSTAKGEQYF. The CDR3 coding sequence is TGTGCCAGTAGTATTCGGTCGACAGCGAAGGGCGAGCAGTACTTC.

The CDR3 here is CASSKVTGKKNTEAFF. CDR3 sequence (DNA): TGTGCCAGCAGCAAAGTGACAGGGAAGAAGAACACTGAAGCTTTCTTT. The chain recombines TRBV21-1 with TRBJ1-1; the table names TRBD1, a call not compared with the DNA. TRBV21-1 is listed as a pseudogene. The CDR3 loop spans 16 amino acids.

The rearrangement links TRBV2 to TRBJ1-5; D not certain. The V end lost 4 bases, the J end lost 1 base, and 11 bases lay between the germline ends. The length of the CDR3 is 15 residues. Per the germline V gene, CDR1 is SNHLY and CDR2 is FYNNEI. The CDR3 DNA is TGTGCCAGCAGTGTCTCGACTTGGAGCAATCAGCCCCAGCATTTT. It specifies CASSVSTWSNQPQHF.

The chain carries TRBV5-1 and TRBJ2-3, with 8 bases fitting TRBD2. Looked up from germline, CDR1 is SGHRS and CDR2 is YFSETQ. V was pared by 2 bases and J by 0 bases, with 17 bases of the junction left unmatched. The CDR3 runs to 20 residues. This CDR3 reads CASSFTSKSPSGGSTDTQYF. CDR3 nucleotides: TGCGCCAGCAGCTTCACCTCTAAGTCCCCCAGCGGGGGTAGCACAGATACGCAGTATTTT. The whole variable domain, filled in from reference TRBV5-1 and TRBJ2-3, reads KAGVTQTPRYLIKTRGQQVTLSCSPISGHRSVSWYQQTPGQGLQFLFEYFSETQRNKGNFPGRFSGRQFSNSRSEMNVSTLELGDSALYLCASSFTSKSPSGGSTDTQYFGPGTRLTVL.

This clone has a handful of counts. V and J are TRBV4-2 and TRBJ1-5; no clear D. The germline V and J ends were trimmed by 0 bases and 8 bases, with 8 bases remaining between them. This CDR3 has 13 amino acids. CDR1 LGHNA and CDR2 YNFKEQ come from the germline V gene. The CDR3 DNA follows: TGTGCCAGCAGCCAAGACACCGCGGAGCCCCAGCATTTT. This gives the protein CASSQDTAEPQHF.